This T cell receptor (beta chain) emerged from a study of a mutant IDH1 vaccine in newly diagnosed glioma. On the study more broadly: Treated patients were roughly 60% male, around 40% female, mean age about 43 years. Pretreatment consisted of radiotherapy, temozolomide, or both, with most receiving both.

This clone has just a few counts. Antigen unknown. TCRdb's table, derived via immunoSEQ multiplex PCR, lists solely in-frame clones and lacks some. The data show some 55,000 clones, with approximately 90% seen just once and about 5% held by the top ten. Described time point: week 5, during vaccination. The study gave 300 ug of mutant IDH1 20-mer peptide per vaccine dose, with topical imiquimod. The astrocytomas were IDH1-mutant, ATRX-negative, and WHO grade 3 or 4. Study-wide points: Shifts in the top peripheral T cell clonotypes seemed unrelated to pseudoprogression.

The CDR3 spans 14 residues. Trimming took off 0 bases at V and 0 bases at J, with 5 bases between the two ends. Germline CDR1 reads MGHRA; CDR2 reads YSYEKL. The V and J genes are TRBV4-1 and TRBJ1-1; D not certain. This sample comprised PBMCs, obtained from a glioma patient whose treatment included an IDH1 peptide vaccine. This receptor was taken from a middle-aged woman with glioma. The DNA for the CDR3 is TGCGCCAGCAGCCAAGAGCGGGTGAACACTGAAGCTTTCTTT. This gives the protein CASSQERVNTEAFF.